This T cell receptor beta chain was recovered during a study of technical replicates of blood from several donors. Clones were sequenced by immunoSEQ multiplex PCR, and TCRdb holds only the in-frame ones, with some missing. The data show 56,000 or so clones, over 90% seen once. This CDR3 has 13 residues. Germline CDR1 reads SGHTA; CDR2 reads FQGNSA. V was cut by 0 bases and J by 3 bases, with 6 bases left in between. Sample: PBMCs. V is TRBV7-2 and J is TRBJ2-7, with no clear D. The sequence was obtained from a human donor in good health. Some clones in this sample may be carry-over from other donors' samples. This chain's CDR3 is CASSLATDYEQYF. The CDR3 DNA reads TGTGCCAGCAGCTTAGCAACAGACTACGAGCAGTACTTC. Full variable domain (rest looked up from reference TRBV7-2 and TRBJ2-7): GAGVSQSPSNKVTEKGKDVELRCDPISGHTALYWYRQSLGQGLEFLIYFQGNSAPDKSGLPSDRFSAERTGGSVSTLTIQRTQQEDSAVYLCASSLATDYEQYFGPGTRLTVT.